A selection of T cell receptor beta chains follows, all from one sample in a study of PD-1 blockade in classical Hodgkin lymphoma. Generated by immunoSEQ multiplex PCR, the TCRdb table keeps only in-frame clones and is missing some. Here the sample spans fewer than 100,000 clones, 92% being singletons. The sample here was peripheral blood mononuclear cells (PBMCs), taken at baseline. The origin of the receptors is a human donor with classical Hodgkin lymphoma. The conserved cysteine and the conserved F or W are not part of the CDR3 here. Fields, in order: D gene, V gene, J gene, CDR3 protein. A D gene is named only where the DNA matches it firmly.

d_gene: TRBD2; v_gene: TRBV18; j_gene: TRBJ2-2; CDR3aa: ASSPPGLAGVGELF
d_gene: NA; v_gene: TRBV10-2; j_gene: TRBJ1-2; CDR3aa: ASSDRGGDGYT
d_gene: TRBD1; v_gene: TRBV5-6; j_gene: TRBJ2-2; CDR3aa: ASSPGQGDTGELF
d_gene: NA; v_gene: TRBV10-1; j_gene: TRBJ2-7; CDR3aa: ASSRPGLLSPAEQY
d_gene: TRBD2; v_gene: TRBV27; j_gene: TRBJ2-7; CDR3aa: ASSTSRHEQY
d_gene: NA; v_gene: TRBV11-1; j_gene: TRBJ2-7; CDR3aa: ASSSESYEQY
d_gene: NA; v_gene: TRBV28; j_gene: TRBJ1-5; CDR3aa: ASSLSVNSNQPQH
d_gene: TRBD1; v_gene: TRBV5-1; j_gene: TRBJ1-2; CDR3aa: ASSLLQGANYGYT
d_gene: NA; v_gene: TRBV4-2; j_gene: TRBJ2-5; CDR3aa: ASSQGPGTQY
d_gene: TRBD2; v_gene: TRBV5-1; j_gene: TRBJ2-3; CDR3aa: ASSLVASGSADTQY
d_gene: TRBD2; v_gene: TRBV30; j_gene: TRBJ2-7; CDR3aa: AWSRGGTSGSYEQY
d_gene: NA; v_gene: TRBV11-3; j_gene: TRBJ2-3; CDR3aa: ASSFARGAGVLTDTQY
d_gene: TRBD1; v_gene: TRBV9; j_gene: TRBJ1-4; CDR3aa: ASSYSGQRVEKLF
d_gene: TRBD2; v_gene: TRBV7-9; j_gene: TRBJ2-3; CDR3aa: ASSSSGTTDTQY
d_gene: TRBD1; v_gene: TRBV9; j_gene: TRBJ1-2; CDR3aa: ASSEVTGASNYGYT
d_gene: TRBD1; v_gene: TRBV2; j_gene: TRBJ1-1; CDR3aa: ASSKDRWNTEAF
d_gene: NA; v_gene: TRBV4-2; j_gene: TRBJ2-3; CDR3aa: ASTSGPADTQY
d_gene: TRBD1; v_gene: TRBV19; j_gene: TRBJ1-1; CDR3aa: ASSEQGATEAF
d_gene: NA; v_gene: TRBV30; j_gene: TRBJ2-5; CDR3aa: AWSALYFTEETQY
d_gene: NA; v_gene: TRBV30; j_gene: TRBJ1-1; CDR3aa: AWSTPDRRNTEAF
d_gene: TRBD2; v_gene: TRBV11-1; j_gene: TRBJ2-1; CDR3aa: ASSKLAGNLDEQF
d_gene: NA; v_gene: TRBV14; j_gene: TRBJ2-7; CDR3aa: ASSGGPYEQY
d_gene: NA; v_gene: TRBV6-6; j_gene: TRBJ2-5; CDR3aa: ASSYPTKTDETQY
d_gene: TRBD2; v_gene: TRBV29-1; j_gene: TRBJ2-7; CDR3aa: SALSLAGGPLGEQY
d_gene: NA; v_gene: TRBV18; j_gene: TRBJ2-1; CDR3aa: ASSSTGPNEQF
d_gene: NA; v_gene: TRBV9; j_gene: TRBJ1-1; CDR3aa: ASSPMGVARNTEAF
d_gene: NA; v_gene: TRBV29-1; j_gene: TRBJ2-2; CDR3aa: SVGPPGTGELF
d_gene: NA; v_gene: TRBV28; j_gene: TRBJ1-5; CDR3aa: ASSLGSRADLYSNQPQH
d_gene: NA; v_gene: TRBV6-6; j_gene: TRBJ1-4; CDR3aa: ASRRIMASGEKLF
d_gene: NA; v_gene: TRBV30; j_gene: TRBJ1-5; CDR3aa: AWSVLRSNQPQH
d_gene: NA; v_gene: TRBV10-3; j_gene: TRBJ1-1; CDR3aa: AIGREGVGLDTEAF
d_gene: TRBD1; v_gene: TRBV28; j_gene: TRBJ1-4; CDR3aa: ASSPRAGGKEKLF
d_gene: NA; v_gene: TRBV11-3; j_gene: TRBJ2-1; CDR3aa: ASSLGGSAPSYNEQF